This T cell receptor (beta chain) was sequenced in a study of T cells after yellow fever vaccination (dated by TCRdb to between 2018 and 2020). Describing the broader study: The SMART-Seq v4 Ultra Low Input RNA kit was used to prepare libraries from fractions with low cell numbers. The cohort comprised two healthy male donors, one aged 18 to 29 and one aged 30 to 40 years. Bulk TCR alpha and beta repertoires were sequenced longitudinally to track T-cell clones before and after primary and booster YFV17D yellow fever vaccination. Bulk PBMC replicates and cell subsets were isolated from blood drawn at multiple timepoints before and after both primary and secondary immunization.

What the research found in general, with its limitations: Compared with the primary T-cell response, the secondary T-cell response was faster but weaker, reaching its peak on day 5 rather than on day 15. A small share of clonotypes occurred in both CD4 and CD8 compartments, likely arising from convergent recombination. Only a couple of donors were included in the study, so the extent to which the findings can be generalized is limited. Most clones expanded after primary vaccination were re-detected after the booster (approximately 96% of CD4 and approximately 89% of CD8), suggesting broad memory maintenance. Because abundant contaminating clonotypes from the bulk population could be contained in FACS-sorted repertoires, computational filtering was required.

The sample's treatment or condition label is to be understood as: live attenuated yellow fever vaccine strain. PBMCs were isolated from peripheral blood using a standard Ficoll-Paque protocol. CD4 and CD8 T-cell fractions were isolated with Dynabeads CD4 and CD8 positive selection kits. RNA was extracted with TriZol from bulk PBMCs, CD4 and CD8 fractions, and dextramer-positive and dextramer-negative fractions. Synthesis of TCR cDNA relied on 5'RACE template switching, a step that introduced a universal primer site along with unique molecular identifiers. Priming of cDNA synthesis was performed from both the TCR alpha and TCR beta constant segments. Library amplification used two PCR steps, and the second PCR step added sample barcodes and sequencing adapters. Sequencing of libraries was done on Illumina HiSeq 2500 (2x100 bp) or NovaSeq (2x150 bp). The original methods were these. MIGEC handled demultiplexing of reads and collapsing into UMI consensus sequences, while MiXCR performed V(D)J alignment. Vaccine-responding clonotypes were defined with edgeR using replicate PBMC samples, requiring FDR below 0.01 and a log2 fold change above 5 up to day 15. CD4 or CD8 identity was assigned to each bulk clonotype according to whether the clonotype was present at higher abundance in the sequenced CD4 repertoire or the sequenced CD8 repertoire. In TCRdb, the public reads were trimmed at Q25 with fastp and aligned with MiXCR, with productive beta chains retained. When rows share a CDR3 protein, they turn into one entry using the most common DNA and genes. The V and J calls shown here were made by TCRdb, not taken from the authors' results. Within this sample are 70,000 to 80,000 distinct CDR3 sequences, with more than 5.5% of them counted one time only. The ten largest account for approximately 28% of the sample.

Trimming leaves V shorter by 4 bases and J shorter by 2 bases, with the junction holding 5 bases beyond the gene matches. Via the germline V gene, CDR1 is SGDLS and CDR2 YYNGEE. The CDR3 spans 15 residues, from the cysteine through the phenylalanine. The only DNA kept is the CDR3, 45 bases in frame from the first base. Details on this clonotype: Its antigen specificity is not known. No base qualities exist here, and no much larger clone lies one base off it.

Sequences were derived from CD8+ T cells sorted from PBMCs, sampled 10 days after the first yellow fever vaccination. The receptor was derived from a man in his late teens or twenties who received the YFV17D yellow fever vaccine. The chain links TRBV9 with TRBJ2-1; 8 central nucleotides agree with TRBD2. The CDR3: CASSTRGAPYNEQFF. At the DNA level, the sequence is TGTGCCAGCAGCACGCGGGGGGCCCCCTACAATGAGCAGTTCTTC.